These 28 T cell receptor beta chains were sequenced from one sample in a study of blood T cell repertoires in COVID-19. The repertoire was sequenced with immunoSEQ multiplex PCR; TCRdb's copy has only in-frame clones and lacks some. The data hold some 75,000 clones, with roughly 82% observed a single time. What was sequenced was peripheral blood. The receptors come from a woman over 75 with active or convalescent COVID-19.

The DNA for the CDR3 is TGTGCCAGCAGTGTGGACCCTAGCTTCTATGGCTACACCTTC. Translating gives CASSVDPSFYGYTF. The chain employs TRBV27 and TRBJ1-2; no reliable D call. V lost 5 bases and J 4 bases, leaving 14 bases between the germline ends. The CDR3 runs to 14 residues. Germline loops: CDR1 MNHEY, CDR2 SMNVEV (reference sequence).

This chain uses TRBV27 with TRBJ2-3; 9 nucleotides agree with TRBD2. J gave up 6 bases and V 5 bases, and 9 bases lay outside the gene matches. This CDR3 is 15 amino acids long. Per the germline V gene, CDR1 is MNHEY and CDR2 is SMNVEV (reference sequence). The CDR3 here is CASSLVAGAADTQYF. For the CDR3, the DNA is TGTGCCAGCAGTCTTGTAGCGGGGGCGGCGGATACGCAGTATTTT.

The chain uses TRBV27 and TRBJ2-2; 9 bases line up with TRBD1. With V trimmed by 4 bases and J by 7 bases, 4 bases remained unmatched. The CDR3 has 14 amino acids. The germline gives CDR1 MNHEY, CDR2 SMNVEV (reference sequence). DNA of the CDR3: TGTGCCAGCAGTTGGGACAGGGTGAACGGGGAGCTGTTTTTT. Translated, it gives CASSWDRVNGELFF.

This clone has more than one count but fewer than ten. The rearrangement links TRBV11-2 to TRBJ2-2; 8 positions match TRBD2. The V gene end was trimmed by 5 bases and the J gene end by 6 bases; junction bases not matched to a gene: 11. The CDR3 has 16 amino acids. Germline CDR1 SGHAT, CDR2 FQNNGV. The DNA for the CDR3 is TGTGCCAGCAGCCCAATCGCGGGGGGCAGGGCCGGGGAGCTGTTTTTT. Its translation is CASSPIAGGRAGELFF.

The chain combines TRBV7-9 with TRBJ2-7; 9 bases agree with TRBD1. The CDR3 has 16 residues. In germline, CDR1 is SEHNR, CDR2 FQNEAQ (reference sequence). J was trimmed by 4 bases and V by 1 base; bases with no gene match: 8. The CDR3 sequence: CASSLDLVQGAYEQYF. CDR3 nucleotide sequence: TGTGCCAGCAGCTTAGATCTCGTACAGGGGGCATACGAGCAGTACTTC. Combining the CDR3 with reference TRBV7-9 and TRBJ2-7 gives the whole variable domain DTGVSQNPRHKITKRGQNVTFRCDPISEHNRLYWYRQTLGQGPEFLTYFQNEAQLEKSRLLSDRFSAERPKGSFSTLEIQRTEQGDSAMYLCASSLDLVQGAYEQYFGPGTRLTVT.

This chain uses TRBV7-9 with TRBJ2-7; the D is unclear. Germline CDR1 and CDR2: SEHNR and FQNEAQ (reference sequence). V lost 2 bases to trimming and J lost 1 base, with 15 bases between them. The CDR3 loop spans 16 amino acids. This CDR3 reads CASSLKVGAMSYEQYF. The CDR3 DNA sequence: TGTGCCAGCAGCTTAAAGGTGGGCGCGATGTCCTACGAGCAGTACTTC.

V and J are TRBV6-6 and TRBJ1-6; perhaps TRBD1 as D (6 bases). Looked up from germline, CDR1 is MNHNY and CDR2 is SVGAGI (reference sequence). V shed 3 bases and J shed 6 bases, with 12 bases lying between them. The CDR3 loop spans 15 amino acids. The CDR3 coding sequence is TGTGCCAGCAGTTATTCCACAGGGTCTAATTCACCCCTCCACTTT. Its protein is CASSYSTGSNSPLHF.

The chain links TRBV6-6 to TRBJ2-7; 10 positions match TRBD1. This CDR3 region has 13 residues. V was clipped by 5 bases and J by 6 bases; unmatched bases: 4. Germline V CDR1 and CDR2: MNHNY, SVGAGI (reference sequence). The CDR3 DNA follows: TGTGCCAGCAGTAGCCGACAGGGGGCCGAGCAGTACTTC. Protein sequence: CASSSRQGAEQYF.

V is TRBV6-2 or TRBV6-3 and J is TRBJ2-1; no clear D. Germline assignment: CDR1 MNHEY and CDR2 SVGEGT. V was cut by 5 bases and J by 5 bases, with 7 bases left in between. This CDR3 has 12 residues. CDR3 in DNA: TGTGCCAGCAGTCCCTTCGACAATGAGCAGTTCTTC. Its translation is CASSPFDNEQFF.

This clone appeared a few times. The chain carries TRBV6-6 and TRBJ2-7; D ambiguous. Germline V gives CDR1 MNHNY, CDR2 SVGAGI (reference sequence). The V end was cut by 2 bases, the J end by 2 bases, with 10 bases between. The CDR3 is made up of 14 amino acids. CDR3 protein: CASSYISETYEQYF. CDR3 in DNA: TGTGCCAGCAGTTACATATCCGAGACCTACGAGCAGTACTTC.

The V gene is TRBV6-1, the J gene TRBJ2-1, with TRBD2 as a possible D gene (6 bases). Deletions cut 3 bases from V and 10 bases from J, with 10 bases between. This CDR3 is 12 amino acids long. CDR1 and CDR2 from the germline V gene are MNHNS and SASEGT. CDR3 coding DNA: TGTGCCAGCAGTGACCGACGGGGGGAGCAGTTCTTC. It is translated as CASSDRRGEQFF.

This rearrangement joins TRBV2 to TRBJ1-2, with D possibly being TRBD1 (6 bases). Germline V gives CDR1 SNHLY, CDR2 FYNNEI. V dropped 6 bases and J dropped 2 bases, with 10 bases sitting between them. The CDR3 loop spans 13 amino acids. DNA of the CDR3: TGTGCCAGCAGGGGGACAAACAACTATGGCTACACCTTC. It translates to CASRGTNNYGYTF.

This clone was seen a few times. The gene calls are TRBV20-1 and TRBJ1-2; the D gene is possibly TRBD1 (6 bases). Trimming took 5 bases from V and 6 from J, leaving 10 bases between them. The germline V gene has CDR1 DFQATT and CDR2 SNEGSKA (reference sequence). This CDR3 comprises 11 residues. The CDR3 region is CSASGVHGYTF. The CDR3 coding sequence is TGCAGTGCTTCAGGGGTTCATGGCTACACCTTC.

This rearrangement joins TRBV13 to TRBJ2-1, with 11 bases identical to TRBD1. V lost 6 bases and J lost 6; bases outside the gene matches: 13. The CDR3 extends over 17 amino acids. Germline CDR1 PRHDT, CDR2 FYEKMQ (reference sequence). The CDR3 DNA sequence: TGTGCCAGCAGTTATACGTTCCGGGACAGGGGGTCCAATGAGCAGTTCTTC. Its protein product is CASSYTFRDRGSNEQFF.

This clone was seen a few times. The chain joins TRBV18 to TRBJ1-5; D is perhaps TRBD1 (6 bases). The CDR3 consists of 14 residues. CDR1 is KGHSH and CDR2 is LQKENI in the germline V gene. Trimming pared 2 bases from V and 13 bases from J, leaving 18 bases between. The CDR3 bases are TGTGCCAGCTCACCAACACAAGCAGGGGCAGAACAGCATTTT. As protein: CASSPTQAGAEQHF.

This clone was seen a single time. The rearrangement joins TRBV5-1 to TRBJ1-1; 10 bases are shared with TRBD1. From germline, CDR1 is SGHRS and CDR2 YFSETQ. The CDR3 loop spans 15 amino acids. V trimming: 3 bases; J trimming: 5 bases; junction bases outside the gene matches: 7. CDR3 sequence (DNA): TGCGCCAGCAGCTCATGGACAGGGGGTAGTACTGAAGCTTTCTTT. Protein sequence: CASSSWTGGSTEAFF.

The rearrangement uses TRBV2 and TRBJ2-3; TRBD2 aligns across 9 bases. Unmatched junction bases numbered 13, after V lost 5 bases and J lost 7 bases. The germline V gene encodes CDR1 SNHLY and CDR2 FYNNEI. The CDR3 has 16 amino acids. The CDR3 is CASSPILAGSPNTQYF. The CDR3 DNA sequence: TGTGCCAGCAGTCCCATCCTAGCGGGGTCCCCCAATACGCAGTATTTT.

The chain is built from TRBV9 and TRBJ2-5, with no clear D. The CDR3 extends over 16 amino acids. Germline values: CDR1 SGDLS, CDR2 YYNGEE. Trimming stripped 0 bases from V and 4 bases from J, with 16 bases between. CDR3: CASSVGLSKFGETQYF. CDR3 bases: TGTGCCAGCAGCGTAGGGCTCAGTAAGTTTGGAGAGACCCAGTACTTC.

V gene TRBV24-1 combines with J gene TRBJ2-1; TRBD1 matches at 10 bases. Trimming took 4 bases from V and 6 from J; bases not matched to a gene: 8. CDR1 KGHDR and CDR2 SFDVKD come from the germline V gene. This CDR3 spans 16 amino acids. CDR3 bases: TGTGCCACCAGTGACCCTACCGGGACAGGGGTCAATGAGCAGTTCTTC. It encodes CATSDPTGTGVNEQFF.

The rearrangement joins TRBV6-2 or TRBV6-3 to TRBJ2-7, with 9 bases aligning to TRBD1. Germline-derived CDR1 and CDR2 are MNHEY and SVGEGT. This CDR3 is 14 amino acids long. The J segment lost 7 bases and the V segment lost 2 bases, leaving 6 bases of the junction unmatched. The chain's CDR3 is CASSYTRQGGEQYF. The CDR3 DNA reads TGTGCCAGCAGTTACACCCGACAGGGGGGGGAGCAGTACTTC.

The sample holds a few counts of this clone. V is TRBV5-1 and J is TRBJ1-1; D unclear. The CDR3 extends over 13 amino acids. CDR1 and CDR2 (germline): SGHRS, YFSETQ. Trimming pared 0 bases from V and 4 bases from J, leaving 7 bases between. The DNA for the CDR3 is TGCGCCAGCAGCTTGGGACTGATCACTGAAGCTTTCTTT. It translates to CASSLGLITEAFF.

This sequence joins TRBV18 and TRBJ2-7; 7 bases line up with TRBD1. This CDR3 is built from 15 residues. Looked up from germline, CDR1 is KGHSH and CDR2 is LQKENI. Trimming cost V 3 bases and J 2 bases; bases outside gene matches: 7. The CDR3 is CASSPRTGTAYEQYF. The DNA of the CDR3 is TGTGCCAGCTCACCCCGGACAGGAACAGCCTACGAGCAGTACTTC.

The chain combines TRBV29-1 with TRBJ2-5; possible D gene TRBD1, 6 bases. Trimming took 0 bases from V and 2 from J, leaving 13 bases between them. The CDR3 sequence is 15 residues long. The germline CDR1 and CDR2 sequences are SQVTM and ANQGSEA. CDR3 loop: CSVEDPTGFQETQYF. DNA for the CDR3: TGCAGCGTTGAAGATCCGACAGGCTTTCAAGAGACCCAGTACTTC.

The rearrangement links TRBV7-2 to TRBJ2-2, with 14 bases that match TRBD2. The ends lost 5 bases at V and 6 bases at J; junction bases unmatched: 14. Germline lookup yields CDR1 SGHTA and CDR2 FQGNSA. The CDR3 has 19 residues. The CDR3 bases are TGTGCCAGCAGCCCTAGACTAGCGGGGGGGCCCGGGTTAGCCGGGGAGCTGTTTTTT. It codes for CASSPRLAGGPGLAGELFF.

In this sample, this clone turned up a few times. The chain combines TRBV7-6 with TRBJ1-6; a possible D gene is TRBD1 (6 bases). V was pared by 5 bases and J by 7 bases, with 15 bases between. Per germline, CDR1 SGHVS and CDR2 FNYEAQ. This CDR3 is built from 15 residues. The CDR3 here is CASSPRDTGNSPLHF. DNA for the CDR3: TGTGCCAGCAGCCCCCGGGACACGGGCAATTCACCCCTCCACTTT.

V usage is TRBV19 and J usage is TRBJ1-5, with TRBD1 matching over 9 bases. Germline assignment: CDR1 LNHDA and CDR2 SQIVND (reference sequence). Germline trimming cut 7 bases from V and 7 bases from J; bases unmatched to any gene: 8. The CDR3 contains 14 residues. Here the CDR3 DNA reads TGTGCCAGTACCAAGGACAGGGGAGGGCAGCCCCAGCATTTT. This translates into CASTKDRGGQPQHF.

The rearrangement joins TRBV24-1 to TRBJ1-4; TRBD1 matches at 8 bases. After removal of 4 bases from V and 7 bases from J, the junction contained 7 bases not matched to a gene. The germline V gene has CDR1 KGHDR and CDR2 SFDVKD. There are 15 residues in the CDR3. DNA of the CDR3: TGTGCCACCAGTGACCCGACAGGGGTCCCTGAAAAACTGTTTTTT. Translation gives CATSDPTGVPEKLFF.

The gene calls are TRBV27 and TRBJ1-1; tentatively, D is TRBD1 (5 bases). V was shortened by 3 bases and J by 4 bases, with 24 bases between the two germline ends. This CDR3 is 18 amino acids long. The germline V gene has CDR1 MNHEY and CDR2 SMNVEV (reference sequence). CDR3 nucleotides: TGTGCCAGCAGTTTTGGTATACGCGGCCAGGGCGCGGCCACTGAAGCTTTCTTT. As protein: CASSFGIRGQGAATEAFF.